What follows are 30 T cell receptor beta chains derived from one specimen sequenced in a study of control samples from healthy donors and cancer patients. Only in-frame clones appear in the TCRdb table, and some are missing; sequencing was by immunoSEQ multiplex PCR. Among some 130,000 clones listed, roughly 92% were seen once. Sequenced input: blood. The receptors come from a young man in good health.

This clone was counted only a few times. The chain has TRBV20-1 and TRBJ1-5, with no clear D. Trimming removed 6 bases at V and 4 bases at J, with 7 bases between. The CDR3 spans 11 residues. Germline CDR1 DFQATT, CDR2 SNEGSKA (reference sequence). CDR3 DNA sequence: TGCAGTGCGGCCGGGAATCAGCCCCAGCATTTT. This gives the protein CSAAGNQPQHF.

On this clone itself: The junction and the germline gene differ at one end; a read error may be behind it. The rearrangement links TRBV6-5 to TRBJ2-7; TRBD1 matches 7 bases. This CDR3 region has 13 residues. The germline CDR1 and CDR2 sequences are MNHEY and SVGAGI. Here the CDR3 reads CASSPRDRVNVHF. Written as DNA, the CDR3 is TGTGCCAGCAGTCCCCGAGACAGGGTAAATGTGCACTTC.

The chain joins TRBV19 to TRBJ1-4, with D maybe TRBD1 (6 bases). V shed 5 bases and J shed 14 bases, with 18 bases lying between them. Germline V gene lookup returns CDR1 LNHDA and CDR2 SQIVND (reference sequence). This CDR3 has 13 amino acids. The CDR3 DNA reads as TGTGCCAGTAGTCGAAGGGACACCCCGCCCCTGTTTTTT. Amino acids: CASSRRDTPPLFF.

This clone occurred once. The genes are TRBV5-4 and TRBJ2-3, with 12 bases matching TRBD2. CDR1 is SGHNT, CDR2 YYREEE, per germline (reference sequence). Unmatched junction bases numbered 9, after V lost 0 bases and J lost 1 base. The CDR3 is made up of 19 amino acids. Here the CDR3 reads CASSLARGLAGKGTDTQYF. As DNA, the CDR3 is TGTGCCAGCAGCTTGGCCAGAGGACTAGCGGGAAAGGGCACAGATACGCAGTATTTT.

This clone was observed a few times. This rearrangement joins TRBV11-3 to TRBJ2-3; D remains unclear. The CDR3 runs to 15 residues. With 0 bases removed from V and 3 bases from J, the gap between germline ends came to 10 bases. Germline V gene lookup returns CDR1 SGHNT and CDR2 YENEEA. In nucleotides, the CDR3 is TGTGCCAGCAGCTTAGAGGCAGTAGCAACAGATACGCAGTATTTT. Translated, it gives CASSLEAVATDTQYF.

The chain has TRBV6-2 or TRBV6-3 and TRBJ1-4; D is perhaps TRBD1 (5 bases). Trimming took off 2 bases at V and 6 bases at J, with 7 bases between the two ends. CDR1 is MNHEY, CDR2 SVGEGT, per germline. This CDR3 is 13 amino acids long. CDR3 nucleotides: TGTGCCAGCAGTTACAGGGGCCATGAAAAACTGTTTTTT. Protein product: CASSYRGHEKLFF.

The chain is built from TRBV15 and TRBJ2-5, with a possible D match to TRBD1 (5 bases). The CDR3 loop spans 15 amino acids. CDR1 is LNHNV, CDR2 YYDKDF, per germline (reference sequence). Between the trimmed V and J ends, which lost 3 bases and 3 bases, there was a span of 14 bases. The DNA for the CDR3 is TGTGCCACCAGCAGGGGTGTAGGGGTAGAAGAGACCCAGTACTTC. Translated: CATSRGVGVEETQYF.

The V gene is TRBV5-1, the J gene TRBJ2-1; 7 nucleotides agree with TRBD2. Germline CDR1 is SGHRS and CDR2 is YFSETQ. CDR3 length: 15 amino acids. The V and J ends lost 3 bases and 0 bases, in that order; junction bases with no gene match: 3. CDR3 bases: TGCGCCAGCAGCTCTGGACTAGTCTCCTACAATGAGCAGTTCTTC. This codes for CASSSGLVSYNEQFF.

J is TRBJ1-1 and V is TRBV3-1 (or the pseudogene TRBV3-2); D uncertain. The CDR3 runs 14 residues. Germline-derived CDR1 and CDR2 are LGHDT and YNNKEL (reference sequence). The V end was cut by 2 bases, the J end by 7 bases, with 14 bases between. As DNA, the CDR3 is TGTGCCAGCAGCCAAAGTCACGGGGAGGGTGAAGCTTTCTTT. The encoded protein is CASSQSHGEGEAFF.

This chain uses TRBV2 with TRBJ2-5; D uncertain. The ends were cut back, 2 bases at V and 5 bases at J, with 6 bases in the middle. Per germline, CDR1 SNHLY and CDR2 FYNNEI. CDR3 size: 12 residues. DNA for the CDR3: TGTGCCAGCAGTGAATGGCGGGAGACCCAGTACTTC. It translates to CASSEWRETQYF.

V and J are TRBV6-6 and TRBJ2-3, with D perhaps being TRBD1 or TRBD2 (5 bases each). The CDR3 contains 12 residues. Germline CDR1 is MNHNY and CDR2 is SVGAGI (reference sequence). The V end was cut by 5 bases, the J end by 4 bases, with 7 bases between. The CDR3 DNA reads TGTGCCAGCAGTCTGGGGGCAGATACGCAGTATTTT. This encodes CASSLGADTQYF.

This chain uses TRBV7-9 with TRBJ1-2; 10 bases align to TRBD1. Germline V lookup: CDR1 SEHNR, CDR2 FQNEAQ (reference sequence). The CDR3 is made up of 14 amino acids. With V trimmed by 5 bases and J by 6 bases, 6 bases remained unmatched. CDR3 loop: CASSRIGTGDGYTF. For the CDR3, the DNA is TGTGCCAGCAGCCGTATAGGGACAGGGGATGGCTACACCTTC.

The chain combines TRBV9 with TRBJ1-1; 8 bases line up with TRBD1. Germline CDR1 is SGDLS and CDR2 is YYNGEE. This CDR3 is built from 15 residues. The V gene end was trimmed by 4 bases and the J gene end by 6 bases; junction bases not matched to a gene: 11. CDR3 residues: CASSPTGRGRAEAFF. The CDR3 nucleotides read TGTGCCAGCAGCCCGACGGGCAGGGGGCGAGCTGAAGCTTTCTTT.

Comments on this clone: The same CDR3 arises from other DNA sequences in this sample as well. The chain carries TRBV12-2 and TRBJ2-1; the table calls TRBD2, which could not be checked here. TRBV12-2 is described as a pseudogene. The CDR3 is 19 residues long. The CDR3 loop is CASRFPRGGEQSPPDEQFF. The CDR3 coding sequence is TGTGCAAGTCGCTTCCCGCGGGGGGGGGAACAGAGCCCTCCAGATGAGCAGTTCTTC.

This chain connects TRBV27 to TRBJ2-1; 9 positions match TRBD2. The CDR3 length is 14 residues. The V gene's germline CDR1 is MNHEY and CDR2 SMNVEV (reference sequence). J was trimmed by 6 bases and V by 4 bases; bases with no gene match: 4. CDR3 region: CASSSSGGINEQFF. The CDR3 bases are TGTGCCAGCAGTTCGAGCGGGGGGATCAATGAGCAGTTCTTC.

V is TRBV18 and J is TRBJ1-1; D may be TRBD1 (5 bases). Deletions cut 2 bases from V and 0 bases from J, with 16 bases between. In germline, CDR1 is KGHSH, CDR2 LQKENI. The CDR3 is made up of 17 amino acids. CDR3: CASSPSFGGRMNTEAFF. The CDR3 nucleotides are TGTGCCAGCTCACCAAGCTTTGGGGGACGGATGAACACTGAAGCTTTCTTT.

The chain is built from TRBV11-3 and TRBJ1-3; D is perhaps TRBD1 (6 bases). Trimming stripped 7 bases from V and 0 bases from J, with 16 bases between. Germline CDR1 SGHNT, CDR2 YENEEA. This CDR3 has 16 residues. CDR3: CASTADSPFSGNTIYF. CDR3 sequence (DNA): TGTGCCAGCACCGCGGACAGCCCCTTCTCTGGAAACACCATATATTTT.

V usage is TRBV5-6 and J usage is TRBJ2-3; perhaps D is TRBD1 or TRBD2 (6 bases each). CDR3 length: 15 amino acids. CDR1 is SGHDT and CDR2 is YYEEEE in the germline V gene. V was trimmed by 2 bases and J by 3 bases, leaving 13 bases between them. The CDR3 loop is CASSFGGPMTDTQYF. Here the CDR3 DNA reads TGTGCCAGCAGCTTCGGGGGCCCAATGACAGATACGCAGTATTTT.

This clone was observed a few times. The chain joins TRBV18 to TRBJ2-5; D remains unclear. V shed 3 bases and J shed 1 base, with 9 bases lying between them. The CDR3 spans 14 residues. The germline V gene encodes CDR1 KGHSH and CDR2 LQKENI. The CDR3 coding sequence is TGTGCCAGCTCACCGGCTTCGACCCAAGAGACCCAGTACTTC. Translating gives CASSPASTQETQYF.

The V and J genes are TRBV5-5 and TRBJ2-7, with 11 positions matching TRBD1. The CDR3 sequence is 15 residues long. Trimming cost V 3 bases and J 4 bases; bases outside gene matches: 6. Germline V gene lookup returns CDR1 SGHKS and CDR2 YYEKEE (reference sequence). CDR3 protein: CASSSRGDRGYEQYF. The CDR3 DNA follows: TGTGCCAGCAGCTCTCGCGGGGACAGGGGGTACGAGCAGTACTTC.

This rearrangement joins TRBV6-5 to TRBJ1-2, with 7 bases aligning to TRBD1. Trimming at V came to 9 bases and at J to 6 bases, leaving 10 bases not matched to a gene. Germline V gene data show CDR1 as MNHEY and CDR2 as SVGAGI. This CDR3 spans 13 amino acids. CDR3 DNA sequence: TGTGCCAGTGTGAGGGGGCTTACAGATGGCTACACCTTC. As protein: CASVRGLTDGYTF.

CDR3 loop: CASSLGASGGGATFGYTF. The CDR3 DNA follows: TGCGCCAGCAGCTTGGGGGCGAGCGGAGGGGGCGCAACATTCGGCTACACCTTC. The J gene is TRBJ1-2, the V gene TRBV5-1, with 7 bases fitting TRBD1. The ends lost 0 bases at V and 8 bases at J; junction bases unmatched: 19. This CDR3 spans 18 amino acids. The germline V gene encodes CDR1 SGHRS and CDR2 YFSETQ.

This chain connects TRBV9 to TRBJ1-1; 9 nucleotides agree with TRBD1. The germline V gene has CDR1 SGDLS and CDR2 YYNGEE. This CDR3 spans 16 amino acids. J gave up 0 bases and V 3 bases, and 6 bases lay outside the gene matches. The CDR3 spells CASSDPGQGVNTEAFF. CDR3 in DNA: TGTGCCAGCAGCGACCCGGGACAGGGAGTGAACACTGAAGCTTTCTTT.

The chain has TRBV7-9 and TRBJ1-2; D not certain. The V end lost 5 bases, the J end lost 8 bases, and 12 bases lay between the germline ends. This CDR3 spans 12 amino acids. Germline V CDR1 and CDR2: SEHNR, FQNEAQ (reference sequence). Here the CDR3 reads CASSLPNGGYTF. CDR3 coding DNA: TGTGCCAGCAGCCTCCCAAACGGGGGCTACACCTTC.

The chain employs TRBV5-5 and TRBJ1-5, with a possible D match to TRBD1 (5 bases). The CDR3 totals 15 residues. In germline, CDR1 is SGHKS, CDR2 YYEKEE (reference sequence). V gave up 0 bases and J gave up 5 bases, with 12 bases separating them. Here the CDR3 reads CASSLDGQGDQPQHF. The CDR3 DNA reads as TGTGCCAGCAGCTTGGACGGGCAGGGTGATCAGCCCCAGCATTTT.

This clone was seen once. This chain connects TRBV15 to TRBJ1-1; D is ambiguous. Per the germline V gene, CDR1 is LNHNV and CDR2 is YYDKDF (reference sequence). The CDR3 is 18 amino acids. V was clipped by 0 bases and J by 0 bases, with 17 bases between them. CDR3 in amino acids: CATSREPQYVSMNTEAFF. The DNA of the CDR3 is TGTGCCACCAGCAGAGAGCCCCAATACGTGAGCATGAACACTGAAGCTTTCTTT.

The chain recombines TRBV30 with TRBJ1-5; 11 bases fit TRBD1. Trimming at V came to 2 bases and at J to 2 bases, leaving 2 bases not matched to a gene. The CDR3 extends over 15 amino acids. CDR1 is GTSNPN and CDR2 is SVGIG in the germline V gene (reference sequence). CDR3 residues: CAWSRGQGGNQPQHF. As DNA, the CDR3 is TGTGCCTGGAGTAGGGGACAGGGGGGCAATCAGCCCCAGCATTTT.

The chain combines TRBV25-1 with TRBJ2-7; perhaps TRBD2 as D (5 bases). Trimming shortened V by 3 bases and J by 5 bases, and 11 bases separated the two germline ends. This CDR3 has 13 amino acids. Germline values: CDR1 MGHDK, CDR2 SYGVNS. The CDR3 DNA follows: TGTGCCAGCAGTGAGGTATCGGGGAACGAGCAGTACTTC. It is translated as CASSEVSGNEQYF.

The CDR3 spells CASSDSSGTYGYTF. The CDR3 nucleotides read TGTGCCAGCAGTGACTCCTCCGGGACGTATGGCTACACCTTC. The chain has TRBV25-1 and TRBJ1-2, with D perhaps TRBD1 (5 bases). Between the trimmed V and J ends, which lost 3 bases and 5 bases, there was a span of 13 bases. Per the germline V gene, CDR1 is MGHDK and CDR2 is SYGVNS. The CDR3 has 14 residues.

The chain carries TRBV3-1 (or the pseudogene TRBV3-2) and TRBJ1-2; D is uncertain. Between the trimmed V and J ends, which lost 8 bases and 2 bases, there was a span of 12 bases. Germline V lookup: CDR1 LGHDT, CDR2 YNNKEL (reference sequence). This CDR3 comprises 13 residues. The CDR3 is CASGSEGNYGYTF. CDR3 coding DNA: TGTGCCAGCGGCTCTGAAGGGAACTATGGCTACACCTTC.